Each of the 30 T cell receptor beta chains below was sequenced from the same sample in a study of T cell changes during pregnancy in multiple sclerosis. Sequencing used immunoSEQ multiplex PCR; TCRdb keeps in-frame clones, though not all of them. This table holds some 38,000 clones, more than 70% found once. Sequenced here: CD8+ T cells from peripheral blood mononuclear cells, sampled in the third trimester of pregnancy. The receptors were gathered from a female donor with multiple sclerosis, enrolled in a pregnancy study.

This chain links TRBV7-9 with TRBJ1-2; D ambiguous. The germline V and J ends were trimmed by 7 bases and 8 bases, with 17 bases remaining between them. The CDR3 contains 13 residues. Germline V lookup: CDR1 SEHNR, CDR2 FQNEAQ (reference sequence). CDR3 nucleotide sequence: TGTGCCAGCAACCAGCCTGCGGATCGCGGCTACACCTTC. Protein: CASNQPADRGYTF.

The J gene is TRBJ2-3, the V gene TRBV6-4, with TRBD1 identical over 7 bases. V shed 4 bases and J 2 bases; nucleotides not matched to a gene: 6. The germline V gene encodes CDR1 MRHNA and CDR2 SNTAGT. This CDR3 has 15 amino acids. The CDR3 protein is CASSGTGSSTDTQYF. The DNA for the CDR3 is TGTGCCAGCAGTGGGACAGGTTCTTCCACAGATACGCAGTATTTT.

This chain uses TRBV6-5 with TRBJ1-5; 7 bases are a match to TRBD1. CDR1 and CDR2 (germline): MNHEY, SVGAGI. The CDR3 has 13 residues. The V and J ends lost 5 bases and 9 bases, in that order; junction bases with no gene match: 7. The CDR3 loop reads CASSPTGNGPQHF. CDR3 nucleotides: TGTGCCAGCAGTCCGACAGGGAATGGGCCCCAGCATTTT.

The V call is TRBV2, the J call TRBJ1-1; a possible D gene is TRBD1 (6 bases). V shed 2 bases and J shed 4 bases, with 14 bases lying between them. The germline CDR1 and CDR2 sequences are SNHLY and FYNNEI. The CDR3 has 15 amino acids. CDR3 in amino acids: CASSEYSGVGTEAFF. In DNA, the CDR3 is TGTGCCAGCAGTGAATACTCAGGGGTGGGCACTGAAGCTTTCTTT.

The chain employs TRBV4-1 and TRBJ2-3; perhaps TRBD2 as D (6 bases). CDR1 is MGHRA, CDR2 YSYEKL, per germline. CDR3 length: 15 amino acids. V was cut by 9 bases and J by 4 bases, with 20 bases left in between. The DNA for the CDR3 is TGCGCCAGTAGAGGAGGGCGGGTTAAATCAGATACGCAGTATTTT. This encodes CASRGGRVKSDTQYF.

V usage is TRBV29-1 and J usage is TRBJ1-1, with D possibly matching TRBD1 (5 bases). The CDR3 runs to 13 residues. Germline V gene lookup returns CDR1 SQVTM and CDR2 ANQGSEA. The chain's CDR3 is CAGGGLMSTEAFF. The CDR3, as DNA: TGCGCCGGGGGGGGTCTCATGAGCACTGAAGCTTTCTTT.

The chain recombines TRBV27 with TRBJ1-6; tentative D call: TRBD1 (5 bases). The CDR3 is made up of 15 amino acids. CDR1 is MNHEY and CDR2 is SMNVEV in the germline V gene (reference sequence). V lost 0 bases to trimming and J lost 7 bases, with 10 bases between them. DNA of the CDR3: TGTGCCAGCAGTTTATCGATGTGGGGCAATTCACCCCTCCACTTT. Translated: CASSLSMWGNSPLHF.

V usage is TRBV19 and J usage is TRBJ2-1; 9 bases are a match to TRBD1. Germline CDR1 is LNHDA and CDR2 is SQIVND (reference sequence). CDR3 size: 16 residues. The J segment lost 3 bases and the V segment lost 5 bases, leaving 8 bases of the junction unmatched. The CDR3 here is CASSLTGGGYYNEQFF. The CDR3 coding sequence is TGTGCCAGTAGTCTGACAGGGGGAGGCTACTACAATGAGCAGTTCTTC. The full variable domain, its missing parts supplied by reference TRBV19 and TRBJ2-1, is DGGITQSPKYLFRKEGQNVTLSCEQNLNHDAMYWYRQDPGQGLRLIYYSQIVNDFQKGDIAEGYSVSREKKESFPLTVTSAQKNPTAFYLCASSLTGGGYYNEQFFGPGTRLTVL.

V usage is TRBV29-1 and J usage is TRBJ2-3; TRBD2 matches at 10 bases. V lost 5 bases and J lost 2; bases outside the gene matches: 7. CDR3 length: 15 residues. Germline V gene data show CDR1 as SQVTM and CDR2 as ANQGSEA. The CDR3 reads CSVTLAGDLTDTQYF. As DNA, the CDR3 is TGCAGCGTTACCCTAGCGGGGGACCTCACAGATACGCAGTATTTT.

CDR3 sequence: CATLDNPERNQPQHF. The CDR3 region has the DNA TGTGCCACCCTGGACAACCCCGAAAGGAATCAGCCCCAGCATTTT. This chain joins TRBV28 and TRBJ1-5; D is possibly TRBD1 (5 bases). In germline, CDR1 is MDHEN, CDR2 SYDVKM. This CDR3 is built from 15 residues. V lost 10 bases, J lost 4 bases, and 20 bases lay in between.

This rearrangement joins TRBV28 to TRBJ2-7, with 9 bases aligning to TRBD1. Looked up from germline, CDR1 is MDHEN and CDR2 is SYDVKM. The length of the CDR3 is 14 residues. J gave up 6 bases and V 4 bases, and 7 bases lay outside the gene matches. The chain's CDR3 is CASSSTGGSIEQYF. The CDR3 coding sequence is TGTGCCAGCAGTTCAACAGGGGGCTCTATCGAGCAGTACTTC. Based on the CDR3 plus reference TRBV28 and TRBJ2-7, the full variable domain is DVKVTQSSRYLVKRTGEKVFLECVQDMDHENMFWYRQDPGLGLRLIYFSYDVKMKEKGDIPEGYSVSREKKERFSLILESASTNQTSMYLCASSSTGGSIEQYFGPGTRLTVT.

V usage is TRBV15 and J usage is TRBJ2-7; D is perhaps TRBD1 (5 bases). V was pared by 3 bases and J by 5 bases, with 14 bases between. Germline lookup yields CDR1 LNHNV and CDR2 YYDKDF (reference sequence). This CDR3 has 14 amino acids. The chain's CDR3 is CATSRGPEVDEQYF. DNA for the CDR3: TGTGCCACCAGCAGGGGGCCCGAGGTCGACGAGCAGTACTTC.

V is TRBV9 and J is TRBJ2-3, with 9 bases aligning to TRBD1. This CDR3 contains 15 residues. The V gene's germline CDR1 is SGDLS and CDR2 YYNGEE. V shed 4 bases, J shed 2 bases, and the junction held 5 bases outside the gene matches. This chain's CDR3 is CASSYRDRATDTQYF. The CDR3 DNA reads TGTGCCAGCAGCTACCGGGACAGGGCCACAGATACGCAGTATTTT.

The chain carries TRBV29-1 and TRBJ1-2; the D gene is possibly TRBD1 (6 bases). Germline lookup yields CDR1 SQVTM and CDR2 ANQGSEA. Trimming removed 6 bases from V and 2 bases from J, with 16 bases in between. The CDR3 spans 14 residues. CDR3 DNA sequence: TGCAGCGTCCTACAGGGCTTTGGAAACTATGGCTACACCTTC. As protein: CSVLQGFGNYGYTF.

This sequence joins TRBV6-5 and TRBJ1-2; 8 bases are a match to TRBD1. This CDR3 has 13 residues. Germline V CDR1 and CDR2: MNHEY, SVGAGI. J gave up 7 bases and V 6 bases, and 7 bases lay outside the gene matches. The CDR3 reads CASSLDRGTGYTF. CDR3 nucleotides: TGTGCCAGCAGCCTTGACAGGGGAACTGGCTACACCTTC.

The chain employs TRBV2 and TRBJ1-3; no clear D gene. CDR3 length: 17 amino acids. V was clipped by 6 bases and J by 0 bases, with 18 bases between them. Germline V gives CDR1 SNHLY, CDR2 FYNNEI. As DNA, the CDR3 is TGTGCCAGCAGGAGGGATGGACTGGCCACCTCTGGAAACACCATATATTTT. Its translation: CASRRDGLATSGNTIYF.

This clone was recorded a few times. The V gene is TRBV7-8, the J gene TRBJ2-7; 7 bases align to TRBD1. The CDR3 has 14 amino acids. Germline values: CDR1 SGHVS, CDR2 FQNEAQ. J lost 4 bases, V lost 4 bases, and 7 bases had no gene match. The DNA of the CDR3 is TGTGCCAGCAGCTACCTGGGACAGAGTTACGAGCAGTACTTC. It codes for CASSYLGQSYEQYF. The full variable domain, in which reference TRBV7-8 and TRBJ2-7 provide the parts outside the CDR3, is GAGVSQSPRYKVAKRGQDVALRCDPISGHVSLFWYQQALGQGPEFLTYFQNEAQLDKSGLPSDRFFAERPEGSVSTLKIQRTQQEDSAVYLCASSYLGQSYEQYFGPGTRLTVT.

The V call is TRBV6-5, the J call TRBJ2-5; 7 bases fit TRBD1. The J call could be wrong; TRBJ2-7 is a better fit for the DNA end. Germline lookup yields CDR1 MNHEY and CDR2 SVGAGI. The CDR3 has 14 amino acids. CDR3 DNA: TGTGCCAGCAGTTACCACATGGACAGGCCCGAGCAGTACTTC. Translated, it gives CASSYHMDRPEQYF.

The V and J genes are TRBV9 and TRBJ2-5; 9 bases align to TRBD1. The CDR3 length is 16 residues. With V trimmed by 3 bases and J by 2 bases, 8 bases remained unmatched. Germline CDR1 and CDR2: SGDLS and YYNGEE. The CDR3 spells CASSARQGEGQETQYF. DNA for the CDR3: TGTGCCAGCAGCGCCCGACAGGGGGAAGGGCAAGAGACCCAGTACTTC. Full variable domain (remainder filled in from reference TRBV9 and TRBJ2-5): DSGVTQTPKHLITATGQRVTLRCSPRSGDLSVYWYQQSLDQGLQFLIQYYNGEERAKGNILERFSAQQFPDLHSELNLSSLELGDSALYFCASSARQGEGQETQYFGPGTRLLVL.

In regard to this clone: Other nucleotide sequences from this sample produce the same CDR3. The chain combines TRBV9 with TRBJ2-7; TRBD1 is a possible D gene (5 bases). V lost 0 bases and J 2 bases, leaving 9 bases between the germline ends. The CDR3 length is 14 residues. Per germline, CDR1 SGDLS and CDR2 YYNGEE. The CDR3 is CASSVGGSTYEQYF. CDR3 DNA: TGTGCCAGCAGCGTAGGGGGCAGCACCTACGAGCAGTACTTC.

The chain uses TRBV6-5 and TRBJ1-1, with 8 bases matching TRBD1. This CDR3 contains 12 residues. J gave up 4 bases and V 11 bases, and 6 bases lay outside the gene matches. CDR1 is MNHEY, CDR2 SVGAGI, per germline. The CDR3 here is CACDRGGTEAFF. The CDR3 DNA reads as TGTGCCTGCGACAGGGGAGGCACTGAAGCTTTCTTT.

CDR3 sequence reads: CASSPPRGGDNEQFF. The CDR3 DNA follows: TGTGCCAGCTCACCACCGCGGGGCGGGGACAATGAGCAGTTCTTC. The chain carries TRBV18 and TRBJ2-1; maybe TRBD2 (6 bases). The CDR3 consists of 15 residues. Trimming shortened V by 0 bases and J by 5 bases, and 11 bases separated the two germline ends. From germline, CDR1 is KGHSH and CDR2 LQKENI.

CDR3 sequence (DNA): TGTGCCATCAGTGAGGGAGGGTTGGCCAATGAGCAGTTCTTC. This codes for CAISEGGLANEQFF. The chain links TRBV10-3 to TRBJ2-1; the D gene is possibly TRBD2 (6 bases). Trimming stripped 2 bases from V and 6 bases from J, with 11 bases between. The CDR3 runs 14 residues. CDR1 and CDR2 from the germline V gene are ENHRY and SYGVKD.

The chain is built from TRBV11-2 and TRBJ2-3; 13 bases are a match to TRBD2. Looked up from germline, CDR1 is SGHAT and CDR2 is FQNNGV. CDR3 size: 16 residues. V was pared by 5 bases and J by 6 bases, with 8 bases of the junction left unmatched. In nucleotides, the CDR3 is TGTGCCAGCAGCCCACTAGCGGGGGGGCCAACGGATACGCAGTATTTT. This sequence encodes CASSPLAGGPTDTQYF.

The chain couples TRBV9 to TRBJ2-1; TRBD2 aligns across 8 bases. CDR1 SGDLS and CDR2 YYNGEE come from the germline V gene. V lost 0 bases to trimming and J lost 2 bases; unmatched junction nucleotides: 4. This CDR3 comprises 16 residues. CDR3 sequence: CASSVDGGGPYNEQFF. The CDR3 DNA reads TGTGCCAGCAGCGTAGATGGCGGGGGGCCCTACAATGAGCAGTTCTTC.

As DNA, the CDR3 is TGTGCCATCAGCCCCCTTCTAGCGGGGGAGAACGGGGAGCTGTTTTTT. This codes for CAISPLLAGENGELFF. The chain joins TRBV10-3 to TRBJ2-2, with 10 bases aligning to TRBD2. V was clipped by 6 bases and J by 7 bases; unmatched bases: 11. The CDR3 spans 16 residues. Per the germline V gene, CDR1 is ENHRY and CDR2 is SYGVKD.

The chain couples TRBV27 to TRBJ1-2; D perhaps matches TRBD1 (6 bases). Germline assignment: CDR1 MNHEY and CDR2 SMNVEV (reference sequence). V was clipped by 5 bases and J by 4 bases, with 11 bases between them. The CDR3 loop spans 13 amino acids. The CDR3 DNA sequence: TGTGCCAGCAGTCTAAGGGGGACCTATGGCTACACCTTC. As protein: CASSLRGTYGYTF.

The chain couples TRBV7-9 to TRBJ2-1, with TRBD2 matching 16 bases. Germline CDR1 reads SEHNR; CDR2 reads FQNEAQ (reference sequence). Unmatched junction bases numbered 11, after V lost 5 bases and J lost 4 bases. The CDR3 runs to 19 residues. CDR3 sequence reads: CASSRSSGTSGGEYNEQFF. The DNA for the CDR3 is TGTGCCAGCAGCCGCAGTTCCGGGACTAGCGGGGGGGAATACAATGAGCAGTTCTTC.

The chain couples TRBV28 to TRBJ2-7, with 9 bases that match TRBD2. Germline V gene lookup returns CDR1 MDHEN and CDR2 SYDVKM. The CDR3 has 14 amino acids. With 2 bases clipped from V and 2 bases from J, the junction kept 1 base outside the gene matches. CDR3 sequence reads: CASSLAGGPYEQYF. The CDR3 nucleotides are TGTGCCAGCAGTTTAGCGGGGGGGCCCTACGAGCAGTACTTC.

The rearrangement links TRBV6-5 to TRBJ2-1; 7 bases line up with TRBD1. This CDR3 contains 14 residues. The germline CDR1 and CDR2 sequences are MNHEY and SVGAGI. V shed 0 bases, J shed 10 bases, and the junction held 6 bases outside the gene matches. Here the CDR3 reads CASSYSGEGGEQFF. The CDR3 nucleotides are TGTGCCAGCAGTTACTCGGGGGAAGGGGGCGAGCAGTTCTTC.